This T cell receptor beta chain was found in a study of control samples from healthy donors and cancer patients (TCRdb year 2020). Receptor amplification or capture employed the immunoSEQ multiplex PCR assay. TCRdb retrieved this table from immuneACCESS and kept in-frame rearrangements only. Not all clones are present; in checked studies, unresolved V genes account for under half, and no reason is known for the remainder. This sample has roughly 49,000 clones in its table, and just over 90% of those were observed once. Around 0.8% of the sample comes from the top ten. Reading from cysteine to phenylalanine, the CDR3 counts 15 amino acids. Solely the CDR3 DNA is kept, with 45 bases framed from the first base. Per the germline V gene, MNHEY is the CDR1 and SVGAGI is the CDR2. Trimming costs V 6 bases and J 2 bases, and their ends lie 14 bases apart. Worth noting for this clone: It lacks a known antigen. Per-base quality was not reported, and no clone a single base away is much larger than it.

Sequenced input: PBMCs. The clonotype was recovered from a man between 25 and 39 years old with colorectal cancer. The chain links TRBV6-5 with TRBJ1-5; D gene: possibly TRBD1, on 6 matching bases. Here is the DNA: TGTGCCAGCAGACCATTCAGGGGAGGCAATCAGCCCCAGCATTTT. It is translated as CASRPFRGGNQPQHF.